The present entry profiles one TCR beta chain with its context. Source study methods: Using reference gene primer amplification, nucleated cell counts were estimated. Repertoires were generated with immunoSEQ multiplex PCR, while TCRdb's copy carries only in-frame clones and drops some. The V and J calls and clone size come from that table; D and trimming were worked out from the DNA. The sample lists about 230,000 clones; approximately 87% were seen once. V lost 3 bases and J 4 bases, leaving 5 bases between the germline ends. Germline V gene lookup returns CDR1 SGHVS and CDR2 FNYEAQ. The CDR3 has 12 amino acids. The source of the sample is a study of blood T cell repertoires in COVID-19. Study in general: Sample material is recorded as cDNA or gDNA derived from T cells, B-cell-depleted T cells, or PBMCs.

The chain joins TRBV7-6 to TRBJ2-3; D is uncertain. The specimen was peripheral blood. The receptor was derived from a woman aged 70-85 years with active or convalescent COVID-19. CDR3: CASSFKPDTQYF. As DNA, the CDR3 is TGTGCCAGCAGCTTCAAGCCAGATACGCAGTATTTT.